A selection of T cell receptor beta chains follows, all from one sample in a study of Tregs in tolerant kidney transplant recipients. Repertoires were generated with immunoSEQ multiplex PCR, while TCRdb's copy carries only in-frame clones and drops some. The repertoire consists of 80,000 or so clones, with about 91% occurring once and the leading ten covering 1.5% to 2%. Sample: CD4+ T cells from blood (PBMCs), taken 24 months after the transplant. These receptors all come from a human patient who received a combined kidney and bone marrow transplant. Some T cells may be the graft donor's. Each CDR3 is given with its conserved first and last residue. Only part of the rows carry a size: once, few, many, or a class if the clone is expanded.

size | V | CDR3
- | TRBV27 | CASSFSGTAIYEQYF
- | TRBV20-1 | CSVDTTDTQYF
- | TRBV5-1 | CASSPVQAREGTETFF
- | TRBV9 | CASTLTGDYYNEQFF
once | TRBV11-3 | CASSLEGQGHGYTF
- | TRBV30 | CAWAPGLANTEAFF
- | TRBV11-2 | CASSLQDSYEQYF
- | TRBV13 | CASSPSRQGPGMLFSSKNIQYF
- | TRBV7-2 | CASSSGRGRAYEQYF
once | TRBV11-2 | CASSFSGSTSRGPFF
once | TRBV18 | CASSPSREVEQYF
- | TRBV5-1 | CASSRRGSGETQYF
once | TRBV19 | CASSRNRGYEQYF